These 2 T cell receptor beta chains were all obtained from the same sample, sequenced in a study of cytomegalovirus exposure and HLA in healthy donors. PCR amplification relied on 60 Vbeta primers (plus 13 Jbeta primers). Assay: immunoSEQ multiplex PCR; the TCRdb copy retains only in-frame clones and omits some. Of 95,000 to 100,000 clones in the sample, around 86% are singletons; the top ten hold roughly 3.5%. The sample consisted of PBMCs. These receptors all stem from a female donor in good health and CMV-seropositive.

V and J are TRBV5-1 and TRBJ2-3, with TRBD2 as a possible D gene (7 bases). Germline CDR1 reads SGHRS; CDR2 reads YFSETQ. With 0 bases removed from V and 1 base from J, the gap between germline ends came to 15 bases. The CDR3 has 17 residues. CDR3 bases: TGCGCCAGCAGCTTGGATGGGGGGGCGCTTGGCACAGATACGCAGTATTTT. Translating gives CASSLDGGALGTDTQYF. Variable domain in full (rest from reference TRBV5-1 and TRBJ2-3): KAGVTQTPRYLIKTRGQQVTLSCSPISGHRSVSWYQQTPGQGLQFLFEYFSETQRNKGNFPGRFSGRQFSNSRSEMNVSTLELGDSALYLCASSLDGGALGTDTQYFGPGTRLTVL.

This chain uses TRBV5-1 with TRBJ1-3; weak D call: TRBD1 (5 bases). CDR1 is SGHRS and CDR2 is YFSETQ in the germline V gene. The CDR3 has 17 amino acids. The germline V and J ends were trimmed by 3 bases and 4 bases, with 20 bases remaining between them. The DNA of the CDR3 is TGCGCCAGCAGCTCTAGTACTGACAGACCCGGCGGAAACACCATATATTTT. It specifies CASSSSTDRPGGNTIYF. The full variable domain, its missing parts supplied by reference TRBV5-1 and TRBJ1-3, is KAGVTQTPRYLIKTRGQQVTLSCSPISGHRSVSWYQQTPGQGLQFLFEYFSETQRNKGNFPGRFSGRQFSNSRSEMNVSTLELGDSALYLCASSSSTDRPGGNTIYFGEGSWLTVV.